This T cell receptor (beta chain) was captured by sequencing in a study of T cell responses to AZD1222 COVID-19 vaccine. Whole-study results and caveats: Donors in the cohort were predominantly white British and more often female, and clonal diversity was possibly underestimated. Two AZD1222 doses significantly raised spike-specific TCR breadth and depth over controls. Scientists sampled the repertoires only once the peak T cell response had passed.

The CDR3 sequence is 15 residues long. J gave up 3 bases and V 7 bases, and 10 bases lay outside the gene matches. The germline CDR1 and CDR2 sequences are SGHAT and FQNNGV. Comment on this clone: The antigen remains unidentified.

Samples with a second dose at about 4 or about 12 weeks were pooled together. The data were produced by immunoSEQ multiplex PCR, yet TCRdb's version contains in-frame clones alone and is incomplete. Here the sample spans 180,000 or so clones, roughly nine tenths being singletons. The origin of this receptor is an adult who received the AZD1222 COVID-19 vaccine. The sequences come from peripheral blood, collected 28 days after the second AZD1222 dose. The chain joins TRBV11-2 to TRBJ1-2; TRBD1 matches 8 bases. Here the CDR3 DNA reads TGTGCCAGCAACCCCGGACAGGGAAGCCACTATGGCTACACCTTC. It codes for CASNPGQGSHYGYTF.